The 25 T cell receptor beta chains below come from one sample, sequenced in a study of blood T cell repertoires in COVID-19. TCRdb's table, derived via immunoSEQ multiplex PCR, lists solely in-frame clones and lacks some. The table records some 370,000 clones, roughly four fifths of them present only once. The material sequenced was PBMCs or T cells enriched from blood (not recorded which). These TCRs come from a woman between 45 and 60 years old who had recovered from COVID-19.

This clone was detected only a few times. The V call is TRBV11-2, the J call TRBJ1-2; the D gene is possibly TRBD1 (5 bases). The CDR3 loop spans 13 amino acids. Trimming removed 3 bases at V and 8 bases at J, with 13 bases between. CDR1 and CDR2 from the germline V gene are SGHAT and FQNNGV. The CDR3 coding sequence is TGTGCCAGCAGCTTTAGTTGGGGGGAGGGCTACACCTTC. Protein product: CASSFSWGEGYTF.

The chain combines TRBV7-2 with TRBJ2-7; 10 positions match TRBD1. V gave up 5 bases and J gave up 3 bases; unmatched junction bases: 10. The CDR3 covers 16 residues. Germline-derived CDR1 and CDR2 are SGHTA and FQGNSA. Written as DNA, the CDR3 is TGTGCCAGCAGCCCGAGCGCCGGGACAGGGGACTACGAGCAGTACTTC. Translation gives CASSPSAGTGDYEQYF.

The chain joins TRBV19 to TRBJ2-7, with 8 positions matching TRBD1. V shed 3 bases and J 6 bases; nucleotides not matched to a gene: 7. CDR3 length: 14 amino acids. The germline gives CDR1 LNHDA, CDR2 SQIVND (reference sequence). CDR3 protein: CASSMAGGGREQYF. The CDR3 DNA follows: TGTGCCAGTAGTATGGCAGGGGGCGGGCGCGAGCAGTACTTC.

This chain connects TRBV19 to TRBJ1-1; TRBD1 agrees at 8 bases. J was trimmed by 4 bases and V by 4 bases; bases with no gene match: 11. CDR1 is LNHDA and CDR2 is SQIVND in the germline V gene (reference sequence). This CDR3 has 16 amino acids. This CDR3 is CASSRQGIPGATEAFF. CDR3 in DNA: TGTGCCAGTAGTAGACAGGGGATCCCTGGTGCCACTGAAGCTTTCTTT.

V gene TRBV6-2 or TRBV6-3 combines with J gene TRBJ2-4; TRBD1 matches 8 bases. This CDR3 contains 15 residues. V shed 2 bases, J shed 1 base, and the junction held 1 base outside the gene matches. Per germline, CDR1 MNHEY and CDR2 SVGEGT. The chain's CDR3 is CASSYGDRAKNIQYF. CDR3 nucleotide sequence: TGTGCCAGCAGTTACGGGGACAGGGCCAAAAACATTCAGTACTTC.

The chain employs TRBV7-2 and TRBJ2-1; 14 bases fit TRBD2. Germline trimming cut 5 bases from V and 10 bases from J; bases unmatched to any gene: 7. The germline V gene encodes CDR1 SGHTA and CDR2 FQGNSA. This CDR3 has 15 residues. The DNA for the CDR3 is TGTGCCAGCAGCCCGGGACTAGCGGGAGTTGGAGAGCAGTTCTTC. Encoded protein: CASSPGLAGVGEQFF.

The genes are TRBV6-5 and TRBJ1-2, with TRBD1 as a possible D gene (5 bases). The CDR3 spans 14 residues. Between the trimmed V and J ends, which lost 5 bases and 4 bases, there was a span of 14 bases. The germline CDR1 and CDR2 sequences are MNHEY and SVGAGI. In DNA, the CDR3 is TGTGCCAGCAGTACGGCCTCTGGGGCCTATGGCTACACCTTC. This encodes CASSTASGAYGYTF.

The chain employs TRBV28 and TRBJ2-4; tentatively, D is TRBD2 (6 bases). Germline-derived CDR1 and CDR2 are MDHEN and SYDVKM. This CDR3 has 15 amino acids. V gave up 7 bases and J gave up 0 bases, with 13 bases separating them. CDR3 bases: TGTGCCAGCACCCGGGACTTCGCAGCCAAAAACATTCAGTACTTC. Encoded protein: CASTRDFAAKNIQYF.

V is TRBV4-1 and J is TRBJ1-5, with D unclear. CDR3 length: 15 residues. Trimming pared 0 bases from V and 5 bases from J, leaving 11 bases between. Germline-derived CDR1 and CDR2 are MGHRA and YSYEKL. CDR3 region: CASSQDSLGYQPQHF. The DNA for the CDR3 is TGCGCCAGCAGCCAAGATTCGCTAGGCTATCAGCCCCAGCATTTT.

V gene TRBV7-3 combines with J gene TRBJ1-3, with D hard to call. V lost 2 bases and J lost 3, with 8 bases in between. The CDR3 is 14 residues long. Germline CDR1 and CDR2: SGHTA and FQGTGA. The DNA of the CDR3 is TGTGCCAGCAGCTTATCGGGGAATGGAAACACCATATATTTT. Translation: CASSLSGNGNTIYF.

This clone was observed a single time. The chain recombines TRBV7-2 with TRBJ1-1, with D perhaps TRBD1 (6 bases). V was trimmed by 6 bases and J by 4 bases, leaving 15 bases between them. CDR1 is SGHTA, CDR2 FQGNSA, per germline. This CDR3 region has 14 residues. CDR3 sequence (DNA): TGTGCCAGCAGTTCAATGAGAGGGGGCACTGAAGCTTTCTTT. It codes for CASSSMRGGTEAFF.

The rearrangement links TRBV6-6 to TRBJ2-3; possibly TRBD2 for D (5 bases). Germline assignment: CDR1 MNHNY and CDR2 SVGAGI (reference sequence). V gave up 7 bases and J gave up 4 bases, with 9 bases separating them. The CDR3 spans 12 residues. DNA for the CDR3: TGTGCCAGCACCAGCGGTGCAGATACGCAGTATTTT. It specifies CASTSGADTQYF.

This chain joins TRBV7-2 and TRBJ2-7; the D is unclear. The CDR3 loop spans 14 amino acids. Germline assignment: CDR1 SGHTA and CDR2 FQGNSA. V was pared by 1 base and J by 7 bases, with 14 bases between. In nucleotides, the CDR3 is TGTGCCAGCAGCTTAGGGCGCGGTTCCCTGGAGCAGTACTTC. Its protein product is CASSLGRGSLEQYF. Full variable domain (outside the CDR3, taken from reference TRBV7-2 and TRBJ2-7): GAGVSQSPSNKVTEKGKDVELRCDPISGHTALYWYRQSLGQGLEFLIYFQGNSAPDKSGLPSDRFSAERTGGSVSTLTIQRTQQEDSAVYLCASSLGRGSLEQYFGPGTRLTVT.

The chain carries TRBV12-3 or TRBV12-4 and TRBJ1-1; the match to TRBD1 covers 7 bases. CDR3 length: 13 amino acids. J was trimmed by 6 bases and V by 3 bases; bases with no gene match: 4. The CDR3 spells CASSFQGGPEAFF. The CDR3 bases are TGTGCCAGCAGTTTCCAGGGGGGTCCTGAAGCTTTCTTT.

The rearrangement joins TRBV2 to TRBJ2-5; 9 nucleotides line up with TRBD2. Per the germline V gene, CDR1 is SNHLY and CDR2 is FYNNEI. The CDR3 runs 13 residues. The J segment lost 4 bases and the V segment lost 8 bases, leaving 5 bases of the junction unmatched. The CDR3 DNA sequence: TGTGCCAGCGGCGGGGGGGAAGGAGAGACCCAGTACTTC. Translation gives CASGGGEGETQYF.

With respect to this clone: Additional DNA sequences in this sample encode the identical CDR3. The V gene is TRBV30, the J gene TRBJ2-7, with 9 bases matching TRBD2. Unmatched junction bases numbered 2, after V lost 3 bases and J lost 2 bases. This CDR3 region has 13 residues. Germline-derived CDR1 and CDR2 are GTSNPN and SVGIG (reference sequence). The CDR3 sequence is CAWRTSGTYEQYF. In DNA, the CDR3 is TGTGCCTGGAGGACTAGCGGTACCTACGAGCAGTACTTC. Filled out from reference TRBV30 and TRBJ2-7, the complete variable domain reads SQTIHQWPATLVQPVGSPLSLECTVEGTSNPNLYWYRQAAGRGLQLLFYSVGIGQISSEVPQNLSASRPQDRQFILSSKKLLLSDSGFYLCAWRTSGTYEQYFGPGTRLTVT.

The rearrangement uses TRBV30 and TRBJ1-5; 9 positions agree with TRBD1. The CDR3 extends over 14 amino acids. The ends lost 5 bases at V and 1 base at J; junction bases unmatched: 3. Germline V gives CDR1 GTSNPN, CDR2 SVGIG (reference sequence). CDR3 sequence: CAWGQGKSNQPQHF. The DNA of the CDR3 is TGTGCCTGGGGACAGGGGAAAAGCAATCAGCCCCAGCATTTT.

This rearrangement joins TRBV7-2 to TRBJ1-6; the match to TRBD1 covers 7 bases. CDR1 and CDR2 from the germline V gene are SGHTA and FQGNSA. V lost 4 bases to trimming and J lost 0 bases; unmatched junction nucleotides: 12. The CDR3 sequence is 19 residues long. As DNA, the CDR3 is TGTGCCAGCAGCTCGAGGGGACAGAAAACGAGCTCCTATAATTCACCCCTCCACTTT. Encoded protein: CASSSRGQKTSSYNSPLHF.

V usage is TRBV30 and J usage is TRBJ1-2, with D possibly matching TRBD1 (5 bases). With 5 bases removed from V and 0 bases from J, the gap between germline ends came to 10 bases. This CDR3 is built from 13 residues. Germline V gene data show CDR1 as GTSNPN and CDR2 as SVGIG (reference sequence). The CDR3 spells CAWGGSPNYGYTF. CDR3 DNA: TGTGCCTGGGGGGGGAGTCCTAACTATGGCTACACCTTC.

V gene TRBV7-8 combines with J gene TRBJ1-4, with 8 positions matching TRBD1. The CDR3 runs 14 residues. The germline CDR1 and CDR2 sequences are SGHVS and FQNEAQ. J lost 8 bases, V lost 5 bases, and 7 bases had no gene match. CDR3 region: CASSNQGAVEKLFF. As DNA, the CDR3 is TGTGCCAGCAGCAATCAGGGGGCGGTGGAAAAACTGTTTTTT. Full variable domain (rest looked up from reference TRBV7-8 and TRBJ1-4): GAGVSQSPRYKVAKRGQDVALRCDPISGHVSLFWYQQALGQGPEFLTYFQNEAQLDKSGLPSDRFFAERPEGSVSTLKIQRTQQEDSAVYLCASSNQGAVEKLFFGSGTQLSVL.

J is TRBJ1-2 and V is TRBV24-1; D is perhaps TRBD1 (5 bases). V lost 4 bases, J lost 3 bases, and 5 bases lay in between. This CDR3 has 12 amino acids. Germline V gives CDR1 KGHDR, CDR2 SFDVKD. Here the CDR3 reads CATSEGDYGYTF. The CDR3 DNA reads TGTGCCACCAGTGAAGGGGACTATGGCTACACCTTC.

This clone occurred a few times. This chain joins TRBV9 and TRBJ2-1; D is perhaps TRBD1 (5 bases). The ends were cut back, 0 bases at V and 5 bases at J, with 18 bases in the middle. CDR1 is SGDLS and CDR2 is YYNGEE in the germline V gene. There are 17 residues in the CDR3. In DNA, the CDR3 is TGTGCCAGCAGCGTAGGGTTACAGGCGGCACCCAACAATGAGCAGTTCTTC. Residues: CASSVGLQAAPNNEQFF.

The V gene is TRBV5-6, the J gene TRBJ1-5, with D possibly TRBD1 on 5 matching bases. V lost 2 bases and J 7 bases, leaving 13 bases between the germline ends. Germline CDR1 and CDR2: SGHDT and YYEEEE. This CDR3 contains 14 residues. CDR3 region: CASSFGTIGQPQHF. CDR3 sequence (DNA): TGTGCCAGCAGCTTCGGGACTATAGGCCAGCCCCAGCATTTT.

This chain connects TRBV19 to TRBJ2-3, with 8 bases lining up with TRBD2. J was trimmed by 8 bases and V by 4 bases; bases with no gene match: 17. CDR3 length: 17 residues. The germline V gene encodes CDR1 LNHDA and CDR2 SQIVND (reference sequence). The CDR3 reads CASSTSLSGSQQGTQYF. The CDR3 coding sequence is TGTGCCAGTAGTACCTCCCTGAGCGGGAGCCAGCAGGGTACGCAGTATTTT.

This rearrangement joins TRBV19 to TRBJ1-2; unclear D gene. Looked up from germline, CDR1 is LNHDA and CDR2 is SQIVND (reference sequence). The V end was cut by 9 bases, the J end by 0 bases, with 17 bases between. This CDR3 contains 15 residues. The CDR3 sequence is CASTIRQPPNYGYTF. DNA for the CDR3: TGTGCCAGCACAATCAGACAACCACCTAACTATGGCTACACCTTC.